The rows below give T cell receptor beta chains drawn from one sample of a study of control samples from healthy donors and cancer patients. Data came from immunoSEQ multiplex PCR; TCRdb stores just in-frame clones and leaves some out. The sample contains some 5,600 clones, roughly four fifths of which appear only once. The specimen was formalin-fixed, paraffin-embedded tissue. The receptor source for this set is a female donor with lung cancer. Each CDR3 is given with its conserved first and last residue. Each record gives: clone size, V gene, D gene, J gene, CDR3 DNA, CDR3 protein. D genes are given only for firm matches. A clone size is listed for some rows: how often the clone was seen (once, few, many), or a class if it is expanded.

size: .; V: TRBV7-9; D: .; J: TRBJ2-3; DNA: TGTGCCAGCAGCTTAGGGACAGGCACAGATACGCAGTATTTT; CDR3: CASSLGTGTDTQYF
size: .; V: TRBV5-5; D: TRBD1; J: TRBJ2-1; DNA: TGTGCCAGCAGCGTAACGGACAGGGAGTACAATGAGCAGTTCTTC; CDR3: CASSVTDREYNEQFF
size: .; V: TRBV5-1; D: .; J: TRBJ2-1; DNA: TGCGCCAGCAGCTTACAGGGGTACGGGGGCAATGAGCAGTTCTTC; CDR3: CASSLQGYGGNEQFF
size: few; V: TRBV7-8; D: TRBD2; J: TRBJ2-5; DNA: TGTGCCAGCAGCCCACTCTGGGGGGGACGGGGGACCCAGTACTTC; CDR3: CASSPLWGGRGTQYF
size: .; V: TRBV4-2; D: TRBD2; J: TRBJ2-2; DNA: TGTGCCAGCAGCCATTCTAGCGGAAACACCGGGGAGCTGTTTTTT; CDR3: CASSHSSGNTGELFF
size: .; V: TRBV2; D: TRBD2; J: TRBJ2-5; DNA: TGTGCCAGCAGTGAAGGGACTAGCGGACAAGAGACCCAGTACTTC; CDR3: CASSEGTSGQETQYF
size: .; V: TRBV6-2/TRBV6-3; D: .; J: TRBJ2-3; DNA: TGTGCCAGCAGTCTACTAGCTACGCAGTATTTT; CDR3: CASSLLATQYF
size: .; V: TRBV30; D: .; J: TRBJ2-2; DNA: TGTGCCTGGAGTGTCTTCGGGGAGCTGTTTTTT; CDR3: CAWSVFGELFF
size: .; V: TRBV20-1; D: .; J: TRBJ2-1; DNA: TGCAGTGCTGCAGGGTTAGGGGAGCAGTTCTTC; CDR3: CSAAGLGEQFF
size: .; V: TRBV4-2; D: TRBD2; J: TRBJ2-7; DNA: TGTGCCAGCAGCCAAGGGGGACTATCTAACGAGCAGTACTTC; CDR3: CASSQGGLSNEQYF
size: .; V: TRBV6-1; D: TRBD2; J: TRBJ2-7; DNA: TGTGCCAGTAGTGAAGCGGGGTACGAGCAGTACTTC; CDR3: CASSEAGYEQYF
size: .; V: TRBV19; D: .; J: TRBJ2-1; DNA: TGTGCCAGCAGGGTTACGGATGAGCAGTTCTTC; CDR3: CASRVTDEQFF
size: .; V: TRBV9; D: .; J: TRBJ1-6; DNA: TGTGCCAGCAGCGTGTCACAACGAGATTCACCCCTCCACTTT; CDR3: CASSVSQRDSPLHF
size: .; V: TRBV30; D: .; J: TRBJ1-2; DNA: TGTGCCGGAGAAGTTGGCTATGGCTACACCTTC; CDR3: CAGEVGYGYTF
size: .; V: TRBV29-1; D: .; J: TRBJ1-1; DNA: TGCAGCGTGAACGGGGGCGGGGGAGCTTTCTTT; CDR3: CSVNGGGGAFF
size: .; V: TRBV10-3; D: .; J: TRBJ1-1; DNA: TGTGCCATCAGTGAAGGGCCAGGGATGAACACTGAAGCTTTCTTT; CDR3: CAISEGPGMNTEAFF
size: once; V: TRBV7-2; D: .; J: TRBJ1-1; DNA: TGTGCCAGCAGTTCTAGGGGGGACACTGAAGCTTTCTTT; CDR3: CASSSRGDTEAFF
size: .; V: TRBV5-1; D: TRBD1; J: TRBJ2-7; DNA: TGCGCCAGCAGCACCGGGACAGGGCCCCACGAGCAGTACTTC; CDR3: CASSTGTGPHEQYF
size: once; V: TRBV5-6; D: TRBD1; J: TRBJ1-2; DNA: TGTGCCAGCAGCCGTTGGACAGGTCAGAACTATGGCTACACCTTC; CDR3: CASSRWTGQNYGYTF
size: .; V: TRBV9; D: TRBD2; J: TRBJ2-7; DNA: TGTGCCAGCAGCGCCGGACTAGGGCCTACTTACGAGCAGTACTTC; CDR3: CASSAGLGPTYEQYF
size: .; V: TRBV5-4; D: .; J: TRBJ1-1; DNA: TGTGCCAGCAGCACTGGGTCGGGCAACACTGAAGCTTTCTTT; CDR3: CASSTGSGNTEAFF
size: once; V: TRBV3-1/TRBV3-2; D: .; J: TRBJ1-3; DNA: TGTGCCAGCAGCCAGTCGGGAAACACCATATATTTT; CDR3: CASSQSGNTIYF
size: .; V: TRBV5-4; D: .; J: TRBJ2-1; DNA: TGTGCCAGCAGCCCGGACGGTTCCTACTCCTACAATGAGCAGTTCTTC; CDR3: CASSPDGSYSYNEQFF
size: .; V: TRBV7-3; D: .; J: TRBJ1-2; DNA: TGTGCCAGCAGCTTAGGCCCCGTGCAGCCGGCATCCTCTAACTATGGCTACACCTTC; CDR3: CASSLGPVQPASSNYGYTF
size: .; V: TRBV4-2; D: TRBD2; J: TRBJ2-1; DNA: TGTGCCAGCAGCCATCTAGCGGGAGACGGGAGTGAGCAGTTCTTC; CDR3: CASSHLAGDGSEQFF
size: .; V: TRBV20-1; D: .; J: TRBJ1-2; DNA: TGCAGTGCTAAAGAAAACTATGGCTACACCTTC; CDR3: CSAKENYGYTF
size: .; V: TRBV14; D: .; J: TRBJ2-2; DNA: TGTGCCAGCAGCCGAGACAGCACCGGGGAGCTGTTTTTT; CDR3: CASSRDSTGELFF
size: .; V: TRBV19; D: TRBD1; J: TRBJ1-4; DNA: TGTGCCAGTAGACCTCAACAGGGGTGGAAACTGTTTTTT; CDR3: CASRPQQGWKLFF
size: .; V: TRBV29-1; D: .; J: TRBJ2-1; DNA: TGCAGCGTTGAACGGGGCGGTGAGCAGTTCTTC; CDR3: CSVERGGEQFF
size: .; V: TRBV23-1; D: .; J: TRBJ1-3; DNA: TGCGCCAGCAGTCAACGGGGGGCCGGTGGAAACACCATATATTTT; CDR3: CASSQRGAGGNTIYF
size: .; V: TRBV11-2; D: TRBD2; J: TRBJ2-3; DNA: TGTGCCAGCAGGCACCCGGGACTAGCGGGAGGAAGAGATACGCAGTATTTT; CDR3: CASRHPGLAGGRDTQYF
size: .; V: TRBV7-2; D: .; J: TRBJ2-1; DNA: TGTGCCAGCAGCTTAACGTACAATGAGCAGTTCTTC; CDR3: CASSLTYNEQFF